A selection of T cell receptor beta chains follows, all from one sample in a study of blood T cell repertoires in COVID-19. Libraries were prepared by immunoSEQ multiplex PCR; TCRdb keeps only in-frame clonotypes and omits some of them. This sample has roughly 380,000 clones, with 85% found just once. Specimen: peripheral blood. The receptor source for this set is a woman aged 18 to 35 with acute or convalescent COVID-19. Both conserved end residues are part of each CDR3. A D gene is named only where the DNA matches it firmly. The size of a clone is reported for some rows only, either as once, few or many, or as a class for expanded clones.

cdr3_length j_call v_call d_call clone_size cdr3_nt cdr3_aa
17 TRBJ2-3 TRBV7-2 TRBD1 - TGTGCCAGCAGCCAGCGGACAGGGCCGACTAGCACAGATACGCAGTATTTT CASSQRTGPTSTDTQYF
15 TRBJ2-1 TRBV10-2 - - TGCGCCAGCAGTGAGGGACAGTTAGCCTACAATGAGCAGTTCTTC CASSEGQLAYNEQFF
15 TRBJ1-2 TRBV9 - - TGTGCCAGCAGCGTAGTAGGGGCGTCAAACTATGGCTACACCTTC CASSVVGASNYGYTF
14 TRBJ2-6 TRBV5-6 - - TGTGCCAGCAGCCCCTACTCTGGGGCCAACGTCCTGACTTTC CASSPYSGANVLTF
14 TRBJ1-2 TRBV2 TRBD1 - TGTGCCAGCAGTGGGGCTGGACAGGCATATGGCTACACCTTC CASSGAGQAYGYTF
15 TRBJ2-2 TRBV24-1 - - TGTGCCACCAGTGATTTGCAACCCTGGCCCGGGGAGCTGTTTTTT CATSDLQPWPGELFF
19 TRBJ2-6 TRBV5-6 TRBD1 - TGTGCCAGCAGCCGATTTGCGACAGGGCGCCTCTCTGGGGCCAACGTCCTGACTTTC CASSRFATGRLSGANVLTF
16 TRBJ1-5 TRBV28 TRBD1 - TGTGCCACCTCACGTCAGGGACAGGGGATCAATCAGCCCCAGCATTTT CATSRQGQGINQPQHF
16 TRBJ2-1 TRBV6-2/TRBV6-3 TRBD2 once TGTGCCAGCAGTCAACAAGGGACTAGAAAGGTGGATGAGCAGTTCTTC CASSQQGTRKVDEQFF
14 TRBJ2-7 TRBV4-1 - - TGCGCCAGCAGCCGCGGGGAGAGCTCCTACGAGCAGTACTTC CASSRGESSYEQYF
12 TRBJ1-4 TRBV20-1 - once TGCAGTGCTAGTGGAGGGAAAGAAAAACTGTTTTTT CSASGGKEKLFF
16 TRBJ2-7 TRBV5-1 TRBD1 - TGCGCCAGCAGCTTGGGTGGCGGCAGGGGGAAAAACGAGCAGTACTTC CASSLGGGRGKNEQYF
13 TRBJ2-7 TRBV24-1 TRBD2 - TGTGCCACCAGCCCGGGAGGGGGCTACGAGCAGTACTTC CATSPGGGYEQYF
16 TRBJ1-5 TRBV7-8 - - TGTGCCAGCAGCCCTGGCGGTTTCGGTAGCAATCAGCCCCAGCATTTT CASSPGGFGSNQPQHF
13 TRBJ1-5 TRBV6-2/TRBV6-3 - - TGTGCCAGCAGTTTTCAGGGGCCGACGCCCCAGCATTTT CASSFQGPTPQHF
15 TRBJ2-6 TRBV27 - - TGTGCCAGCACTAATGGGGCATCTGGGGCCAACGTCCTGACTTTC CASTNGASGANVLTF
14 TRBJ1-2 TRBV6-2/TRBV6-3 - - TGTGCCAGCAGTTACTCGACAAGATTCTATGGCTACACCTTC CASSYSTRFYGYTF
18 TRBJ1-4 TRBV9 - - TGTGCCAGCAGCGTAGATCCCACCGAGGCGGATACTAATGAAAAACTGTTTTTT CASSVDPTEADTNEKLFF
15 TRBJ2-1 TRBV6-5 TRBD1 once TGTGCCAGCAGTTACAGACAGGGGGCGCGAAATGAGCAGTTCTTC CASSYRQGARNEQFF
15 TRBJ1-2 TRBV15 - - TGTGCCACCAGCAGAGAGAGGCAACCCTCCTATGGCTACACCTTC CATSRERQPSYGYTF
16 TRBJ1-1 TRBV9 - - TGTGCCAGCAGCGCAATAGGGGATTCGGTACACACTGAAGCTTTCTTT CASSAIGDSVHTEAFF
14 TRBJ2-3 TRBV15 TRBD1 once TGTGCCACCAGAAGCGGACAGGGAGGTAATACGCAGTATTTT CATRSGQGGNTQYF
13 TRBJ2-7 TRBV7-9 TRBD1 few TGTGCCAGCAGCTTAGGGGACAGGGACGAGCAGTACTTC CASSLGDRDEQYF
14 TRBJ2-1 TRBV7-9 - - TGTGCCAGCAGCGTAGACGGTACCTACAATGAGCAGTTCTTC CASSVDGTYNEQFF
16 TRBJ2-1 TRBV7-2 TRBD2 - TGTGCCAGCAGCTTCATGACTAGCGGGAGAGCAAATGAGCAGTTCTTC CASSFMTSGRANEQFF
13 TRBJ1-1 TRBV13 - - TGTGCCAGTTCGAGAGGGCGCGACACTGAAGCTTTCTTT CASSRGRDTEAFF
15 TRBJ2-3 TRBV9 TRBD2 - TGTGCCAGCAGCGCCGGGACTAGCGGGAGAGATACGCAGTATTTT CASSAGTSGRDTQYF
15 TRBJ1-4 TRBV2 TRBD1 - TGTGCCAGCACCGTACAGGGGGCGATTAATGAAAAACTGTTTTTT CASTVQGAINEKLFF
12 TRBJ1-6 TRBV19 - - TGTGCCAGTCGACAGACGAATTCACCCCTCCACTTT CASRQTNSPLHF
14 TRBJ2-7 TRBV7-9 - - TGTGCCAGCAGCTTAAGTGTGACTCCCCATGAGCAGTACTTC CASSLSVTPHEQYF
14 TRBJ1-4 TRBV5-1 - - TGCGCCAGCAGCTTGGACTATCGGGGTGAAAAACTGTTTTTT CASSLDYRGEKLFF
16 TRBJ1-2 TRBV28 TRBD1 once TGTGCCAGCAGCGAGGATCCGGGACAGGGAAAATATAAGTACACCTTC CASSEDPGQGKYKYTF